This T cell receptor beta chain originates from a study of blood T cell repertoires in COVID-19. Study-wide background: Samples of COVID-19 (acute and convalescent) were obtained from the United States, Italy and Spain. T cells, B-cell-depleted T cells, or PBMCs supplied cDNA or gDNA.

Participants, about 18 to 89 years old, spanned some 23 US areas. The table came from immunoSEQ multiplex PCR; TCRdb's copy has only in-frame clones and leaves some out. The data show some 200,000 clones, about 80% seen once. The source is a middle-aged man who had recovered from COVID-19. Sequencing was done on a sample of PBMCs or T cells enriched from blood (not recorded which).

The CDR3 nucleotides read TGTGCCAGCAGCTTACGGAAACAGGTAGCGGGGGACCCAGATACGCAGTATTTT. It specifies CASSLRKQVAGDPDTQYF. The chain carries TRBV7-2 and TRBJ2-3, with 9 positions matching TRBD2. CDR1 is SGHTA, CDR2 FQGNSA, per germline. The CDR3 spans 18 residues. After removal of 2 bases from V and 4 bases from J, the junction contained 13 bases not matched to a gene.